Following are 26 T cell receptor beta chains from one sample sequenced in a study of CD8+ T cells in alopecia areata. Isolated RNA was reverse transcribed into cDNA used as the sequencing template. Sequenced by immunoSEQ multiplex PCR; TCRdb stores in-frame clones only, minus some. The table includes 130,000 to 150,000 clones, over 80% detected once. This specimen was CD8+ T cells sorted from blood, taken at week 0. Source of these receptors: a human donor with alopecia areata.

About this clone: Additional DNA sequences in this sample encode the identical CDR3. This chain links TRBV27 with TRBJ2-7; the match to TRBD1 covers 7 bases. The CDR3 sequence is 14 residues long. Per germline, CDR1 MNHEY and CDR2 SMNVEV (reference sequence). V dropped 5 bases and J dropped 3; count of bases not matched to a gene: 7. CDR3 region: CASSPRDSSYEQYF. CDR3 sequence (DNA): TGTGCCAGCAGTCCAAGGGACAGCAGCTACGAGCAGTACTTC.

Turning to this clone: Other DNA sequences in the sample encode the same CDR3. The CDR3 nucleotides read TGTGCCAGCAGTTACTTTGGGACAGAGTCCTACGAGCAGTACTTC. Translating it yields CASSYFGTESYEQYF. The chain uses TRBV6-5 and TRBJ2-7; 7 positions agree with TRBD1. Germline trimming cut 1 base from V and 1 base from J; bases unmatched to any gene: 4. In germline, CDR1 is MNHEY, CDR2 SVGAGI. This CDR3 is built from 15 residues.

V usage is TRBV5-1 and J usage is TRBJ2-7; D remains unclear. Germline V gene data show CDR1 as SGHRS and CDR2 as YFSETQ. The CDR3 covers 11 residues. The V gene lost 4 bases and the J gene lost 3 bases, with 5 bases spanning the gap. The CDR3 coding sequence is TGCGCCAGCAGCCGACACTACGAGCAGTACTTC. It yields the protein CASSRHYEQYF.

The chain uses TRBV7-9 and TRBJ1-2; D is uncertain. Germline-derived CDR1 and CDR2 are SEHNR and FQNEAQ (reference sequence). V lost 5 bases and J lost 3, with 10 bases in between. This CDR3 is 13 amino acids long. CDR3 loop: CASSPPVDYGYTF. DNA for the CDR3: TGTGCCAGCAGCCCCCCTGTTGACTATGGCTACACCTTC.

This clone was picked up a small number of times. This chain links TRBV29-1 with TRBJ2-1; TRBD2 matches at 10 bases. The CDR3 covers 15 residues. Germline V lookup: CDR1 SQVTM, CDR2 ANQGSEA. With V trimmed by 7 bases and J by 6 bases, 12 bases remained unmatched. The CDR3 bases are TGCAGCGCTTCAGAAGCGGGAGGGAGCTCCAATGAGCAGTTCTTC. Translation: CSASEAGGSSNEQFF.

The rearrangement joins TRBV27 to TRBJ2-5; D gene uncertain. V lost 4 bases to trimming and J lost 0 bases, with 9 bases between them. This CDR3 has 14 residues. The germline V gene encodes CDR1 MNHEY and CDR2 SMNVEV (reference sequence). In DNA form, the CDR3 reads TGTGCCAGCAGTTCGTTGGAAAACCAAGAGACCCAGTACTTC. Amino acid sequence: CASSSLENQETQYF.

In its sample, this clone was seen once. The chain joins TRBV30 to TRBJ2-1; no definite D call. The V gene's germline CDR1 is GTSNPN and CDR2 SVGIG (reference sequence). This CDR3 comprises 12 residues. V was clipped by 1 base and J by 5 bases, with 6 bases between them. The CDR3 coding sequence is TGTGCCTGGAGTGGAATAGACAATGAGCAGTTCTTC. The encoded protein is CAWSGIDNEQFF.

The chain employs TRBV10-2 and TRBJ2-1, with TRBD2 as a possible D gene (6 bases). Germline CDR1 WSHSY, CDR2 SAAADI. This CDR3 contains 15 residues. Trimming left V 6 bases short and J 2 bases short, with 14 bases between. This CDR3 is CASSGSGPPYNEQFF. DNA for the CDR3: TGCGCCAGCAGCGGCAGCGGGCCACCCTACAATGAGCAGTTCTTC.

V usage is TRBV7-9 and J usage is TRBJ1-2, with a tentative D call TRBD1 (6 bases). Germline V gene lookup returns CDR1 SEHNR and CDR2 FQNEAQ (reference sequence). This CDR3 comprises 13 residues. V shed 5 bases and J shed 2 bases, with 9 bases lying between them. CDR3 in DNA: TGTGCCAGCAGCCGGACAGAGAACTATGGCTACACCTTC. Protein sequence: CASSRTENYGYTF.

V usage is TRBV9 and J usage is TRBJ2-3, with D unresolved. CDR1 is SGDLS, CDR2 YYNGEE, per germline. The CDR3 has 12 amino acids. Trimming shortened V by 4 bases and J by 2 bases, and 5 bases separated the two germline ends. CDR3 DNA sequence: TGTGCCAGCAGCATACACACAGATACGCAGTATTTT. Translation: CASSIHTDTQYF.

This chain connects TRBV7-9 to TRBJ1-6; 8 nucleotides align to TRBD1. Looked up from germline, CDR1 is SEHNR and CDR2 is FQNEAQ (reference sequence). This CDR3 has 16 residues. Unmatched junction bases numbered 9, after V lost 4 bases and J lost 7 bases. The DNA for the CDR3 is TGTGCCAGCAGCTCAGGTGGTCAGGGGGCGAATTCACCCCTCCACTTT. It translates to CASSSGGQGANSPLHF.

A word on this clone: The junction does not match germline at one end; this may be a read error. The rearrangement uses TRBV7-7 and TRBJ1-1; D is undetermined. CDR1 is SSHAT and CDR2 is FNYEAQ in the germline V gene (reference sequence). The CDR3 covers 13 residues. The CDR3 sequence: CASSLQWGAEAFF. The DNA for the CDR3 is TGTGCTAGCAGCCTCCAGTGGGGTGCTGAAGCTTTCTTT.

The gene calls are TRBV2 and TRBJ2-7; D call uncertain. Germline CDR1 SNHLY, CDR2 FYNNEI. V dropped 7 bases and J dropped 6 bases, with 7 bases sitting between them. The CDR3 extends over 10 amino acids. CDR3 nucleotides: TGTGCCAGCAAGGGATTCGAGCAGTACTTC. Protein: CASKGFEQYF.

The V and J genes are TRBV19 and TRBJ2-6; no reliable D call. The CDR3 has 16 residues. CDR1 is LNHDA, CDR2 SQIVND, per germline (reference sequence). Trimming removed 6 bases from V and 2 bases from J, with 14 bases in between. The CDR3: CASRTRLAPGANVLTF. CDR3 sequence (DNA): TGTGCCAGTAGGACCAGGCTCGCCCCTGGGGCCAACGTCCTGACTTTC.

V and J are TRBV30 and TRBJ1-5; D ambiguous. The CDR3 runs to 14 residues. The germline gives CDR1 GTSNPN, CDR2 SVGIG (reference sequence). Trimming left V 6 bases short and J 5 bases short, with 17 bases between. This chain's CDR3 is CACQDTNQHQPQHF. The CDR3 coding sequence is TGTGCCTGCCAAGATACGAACCAGCATCAGCCCCAGCATTTT.

The rearrangement links TRBV27 to TRBJ1-2; D is perhaps TRBD1 (6 bases). The CDR3 is 14 amino acids. The germline V gene encodes CDR1 MNHEY and CDR2 SMNVEV (reference sequence). V was clipped by 5 bases and J by 1 base, with 11 bases between them. The CDR3: CASSRGSYNYGYTF. CDR3 sequence (DNA): TGTGCCAGCAGTAGGGGGTCCTATAACTATGGCTACACCTTC.

This sequence joins TRBV7-9 and TRBJ1-1, with D perhaps TRBD1 (6 bases). Trimming cost V 6 bases and J 1 base, with 9 bases left between them. The germline V gene encodes CDR1 SEHNR and CDR2 FQNEAQ (reference sequence). The CDR3 length is 13 residues. CDR3 DNA sequence: TGTGCCAGCAGTCAGGGGACGAACACTGAAGCTTTCTTT. Translated, it gives CASSQGTNTEAFF. The entire variable domain, with the rest obtained from reference TRBV7-9 and TRBJ1-1, is as follows: DTGVSQNPRHKITKRGQNVTFRCDPISEHNRLYWYRQTLGQGPEFLTYFQNEAQLEKSRLLSDRFSAERPKGSFSTLEIQRTEQGDSAMYLCASSQGTNTEAFFGQGTRLTVV.

The genes are TRBV29-1 and TRBJ2-3; 10 nucleotides align to TRBD2. The CDR3 loop spans 15 amino acids. Germline assignment: CDR1 SQVTM and CDR2 ANQGSEA. V dropped 4 bases and J dropped 2; count of bases not matched to a gene: 6. The CDR3 region has the DNA TGCAGCGTTGTCGTCCTAGCGGGAGCCACAGATACGCAGTATTTT. Amino acids: CSVVVLAGATDTQYF.

The rearrangement uses TRBV7-9 and TRBJ1-4, with D perhaps TRBD1 (5 bases). Germline values: CDR1 SEHNR, CDR2 FQNEAQ (reference sequence). V lost 1 base to trimming and J lost 8 bases, with 14 bases between them. This CDR3 has 15 residues. The CDR3 region has the DNA TGTGCCAGCAGCTTAGTGGGGGAAGAAGGAGAAAAACTGTTTTTT. Translating it yields CASSLVGEEGEKLFF.

The chain couples TRBV11-2 to TRBJ2-1; D remains unclear. Trimming left V 4 bases short and J 7 bases short, with 5 bases between. There are 11 residues in the CDR3. The germline gives CDR1 SGHAT, CDR2 FQNNGV. The chain's CDR3 is CASSYYNEQFF. CDR3 coding DNA: TGTGCCAGCAGCTATTATAATGAGCAGTTCTTC.

This clone has just one count. This chain joins TRBV27 and TRBJ2-7; possible D gene TRBD1, 6 bases. Trimming stripped 3 bases from V and 2 bases from J, with 11 bases between. The CDR3 runs 14 residues. Germline CDR1 reads MNHEY; CDR2 reads SMNVEV (reference sequence). The CDR3 loop reads CASSFQGITYEQYF. The CDR3 bases are TGTGCCAGCAGTTTTCAGGGGATAACCTACGAGCAGTACTTC.

CDR3 sequence: CASSVAGRRSTDTQYF. DNA for the CDR3: TGTGCCAGCAGCGTAGCAGGGCGGAGAAGCACAGATACGCAGTATTTT. The chain combines TRBV9 with TRBJ2-3, with D possibly TRBD1 on 5 matching bases. Trimming shortened V by 0 bases and J by 0 bases, and 11 bases separated the two germline ends. The germline CDR1 and CDR2 sequences are SGDLS and YYNGEE. CDR3 length equals 16 residues.

This chain uses TRBV7-2 with TRBJ2-7; D perhaps matches TRBD2 (6 bases). Trimming took off 3 bases at V and 6 bases at J, with 15 bases between the two ends. Germline V gene sequence: CDR1 SGHTA, CDR2 FQGNSA. The CDR3 has 14 amino acids. The CDR3, as DNA: TGTGCCAGCAGCTTTTGGACGGGAGACTCCGAGCAGTACTTC. Its translation: CASSFWTGDSEQYF.

The J gene is TRBJ1-1, the V gene TRBV2; unclear D gene. The germline V gene encodes CDR1 SNHLY and CDR2 FYNNEI. This CDR3 region has 11 residues. Trimming stripped 6 bases from V and 6 bases from J, with 8 bases between. CDR3 protein: CASSGRAEAFF. DNA for the CDR3: TGTGCCAGCAGCGGGAGGGCTGAAGCTTTCTTT.

This clone was observed a single time. This rearrangement joins TRBV9 to TRBJ2-7; D call uncertain. CDR1 is SGDLS, CDR2 YYNGEE, per germline. This CDR3 is 14 amino acids long. Trimming removed 4 bases at V and 6 bases at J, with 17 bases between. CDR3 DNA: TGTGCCAGCAGCCCCCAAGTGTCGGTCGTCGAGCAGTACTTC. Translating it yields CASSPQVSVVEQYF.

The chain combines TRBV4-1 with TRBJ2-1; D not resolved. The V end was cut by 3 bases, the J end by 5 bases, with 5 bases between. Germline V gene lookup returns CDR1 MGHRA and CDR2 YSYEKL. The CDR3 runs to 12 residues. The CDR3 sequence: CASSHYNNEQFF. The CDR3, as DNA: TGCGCCAGCAGCCACTATAACAATGAGCAGTTCTTC.